This TCR beta chain was observed in a study of blood T cell repertoires in COVID-19. Study-wide background: Sites across the United States, Italy and Spain contributed samples from acute and convalescent COVID-19.

This clone was counted only a few times. Living in about two dozen US areas, the participants were between about 18 and 100 years of age. Contact with a PCR-confirmed or clinician-diagnosed COVID-19 case occurred within 2 weeks of entry. This CDR3 has 15 residues. The V end lost 5 bases, the J end lost 6 bases, and 20 bases lay between the germline ends. Germline-derived CDR1 and CDR2 are LNHNV and YYDKDF (reference sequence). Clones were read by immunoSEQ multiplex PCR, and TCRdb kept only the in-frame ones, dropping some. The sample has some 180,000 clones; nearly 80% are singletons. This clonotype originated in a man aged 60-69 years who had been exposed to COVID-19. The chain uses TRBV15 and TRBJ2-7, with D possibly TRBD1 on 6 matching bases. Specimen: PBMCs or T cells enriched from blood (not recorded which). The DNA for the CDR3 is TGTGCCACCAGCGCAACCGGGACAACCGCTAGCGAGCAGTACTTC. This translates into CATSATGTTASEQYF.